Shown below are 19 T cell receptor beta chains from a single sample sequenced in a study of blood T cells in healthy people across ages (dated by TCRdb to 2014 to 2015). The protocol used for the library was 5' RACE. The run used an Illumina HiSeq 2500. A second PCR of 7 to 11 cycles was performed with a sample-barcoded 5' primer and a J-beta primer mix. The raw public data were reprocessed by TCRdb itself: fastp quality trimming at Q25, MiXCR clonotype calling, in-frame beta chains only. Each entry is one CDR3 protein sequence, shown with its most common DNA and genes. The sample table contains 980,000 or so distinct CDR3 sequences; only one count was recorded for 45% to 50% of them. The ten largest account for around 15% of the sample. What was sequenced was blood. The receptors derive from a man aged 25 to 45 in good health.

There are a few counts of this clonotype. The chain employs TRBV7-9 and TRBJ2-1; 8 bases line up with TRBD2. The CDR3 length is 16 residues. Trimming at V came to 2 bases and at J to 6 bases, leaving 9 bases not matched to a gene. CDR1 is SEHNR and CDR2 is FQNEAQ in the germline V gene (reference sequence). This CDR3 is CASSLITLAGSNEQFF. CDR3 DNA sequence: TGTGCCAGCAGCTTAATTACCCTAGCGGGTTCCAATGAGCAGTTCTTC.

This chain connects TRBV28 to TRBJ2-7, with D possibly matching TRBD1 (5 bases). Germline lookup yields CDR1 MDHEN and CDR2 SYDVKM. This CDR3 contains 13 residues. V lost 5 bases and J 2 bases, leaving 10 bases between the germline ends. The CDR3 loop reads CASSTGETYEQYF. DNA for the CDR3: TGTGCCAGCAGTACAGGTGAAACCTACGAGCAGTACTTC. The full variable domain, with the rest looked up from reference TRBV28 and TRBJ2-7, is DVKVTQSSRYLVKRTGEKVFLECVQDMDHENMFWYRQDPGLGLRLIYFSYDVKMKEKGDIPEGYSVSREKKERFSLILESASTNQTSMYLCASSTGETYEQYFGPGTRLTVT.

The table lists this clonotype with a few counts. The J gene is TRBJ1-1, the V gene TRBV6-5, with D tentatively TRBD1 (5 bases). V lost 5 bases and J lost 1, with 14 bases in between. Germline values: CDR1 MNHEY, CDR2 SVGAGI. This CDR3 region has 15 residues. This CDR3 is CASSLPGRTNTEAFF. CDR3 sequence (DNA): TGTGCCAGCAGTCTCCCAGGGCGGACGAACACTGAAGCTTTCTTT.

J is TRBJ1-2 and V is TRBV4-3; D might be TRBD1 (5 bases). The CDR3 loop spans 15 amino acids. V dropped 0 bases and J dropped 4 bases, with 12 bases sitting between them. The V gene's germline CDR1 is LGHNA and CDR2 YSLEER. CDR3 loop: CASSQDRQKLYGYTF. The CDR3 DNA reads TGCGCCAGCAGCCAAGATCGACAGAAACTCTATGGCTACACCTTC.

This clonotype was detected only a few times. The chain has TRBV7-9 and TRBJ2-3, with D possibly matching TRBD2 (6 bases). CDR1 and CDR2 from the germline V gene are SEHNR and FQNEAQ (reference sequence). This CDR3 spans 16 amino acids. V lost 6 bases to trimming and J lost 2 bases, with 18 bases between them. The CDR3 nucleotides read TGTGCCAGCAGACCTTTAAGTGGGGGGAACACAGATACGCAGTATTTT. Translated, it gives CASRPLSGGNTDTQYF.

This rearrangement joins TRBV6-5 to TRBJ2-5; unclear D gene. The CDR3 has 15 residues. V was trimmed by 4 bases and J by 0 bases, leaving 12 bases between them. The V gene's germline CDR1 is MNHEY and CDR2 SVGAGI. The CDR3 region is CASSSLPPHQETQYF. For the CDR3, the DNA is TGTGCCAGCAGTTCGCTACCTCCGCACCAAGAGACCCAGTACTTC.

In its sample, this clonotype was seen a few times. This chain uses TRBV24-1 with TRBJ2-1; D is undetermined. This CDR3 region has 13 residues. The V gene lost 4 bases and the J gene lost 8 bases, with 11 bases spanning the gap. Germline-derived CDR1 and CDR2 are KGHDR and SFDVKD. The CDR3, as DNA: TGTGCCACCAGTGACCCGGATGGGTATGAGCAGTTCTTC. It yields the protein CATSDPDGYEQFF.

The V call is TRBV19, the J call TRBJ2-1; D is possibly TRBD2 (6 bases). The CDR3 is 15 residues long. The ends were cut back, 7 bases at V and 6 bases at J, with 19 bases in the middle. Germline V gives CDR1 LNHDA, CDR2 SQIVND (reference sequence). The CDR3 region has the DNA TGTGCCAGTAACTCCCTAACGGGGGTATCCAATGAGCAGTTCTTC. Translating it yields CASNSLTGVSNEQFF.

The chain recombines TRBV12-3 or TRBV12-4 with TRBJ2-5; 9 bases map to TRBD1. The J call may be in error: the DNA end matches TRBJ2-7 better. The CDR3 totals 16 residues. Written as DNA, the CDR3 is TGTGCCAGCAGTTCCCCGGGACAGGGCGGGTTCAACGAGCAGTACTTC. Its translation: CASSSPGQGGFNEQYF.

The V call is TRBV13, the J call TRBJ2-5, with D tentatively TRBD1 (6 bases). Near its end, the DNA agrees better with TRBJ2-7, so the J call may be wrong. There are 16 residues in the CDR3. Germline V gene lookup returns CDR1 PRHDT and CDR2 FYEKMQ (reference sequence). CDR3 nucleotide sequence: TGTGCCAGCAGCTTAGGCGAGGCCCCCCTGGGGGCCGAGCAGTACTTC. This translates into CASSLGEAPLGAEQYF.

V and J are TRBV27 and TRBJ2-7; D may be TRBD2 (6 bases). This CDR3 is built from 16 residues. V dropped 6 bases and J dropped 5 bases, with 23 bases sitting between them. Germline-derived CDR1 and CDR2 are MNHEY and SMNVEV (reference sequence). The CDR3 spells CASSLRGPGVLNEQYF. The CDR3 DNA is TGTGCCAGCAGCCTGCGGGGTCCTGGGGTTCTGAACGAGCAGTACTTC.

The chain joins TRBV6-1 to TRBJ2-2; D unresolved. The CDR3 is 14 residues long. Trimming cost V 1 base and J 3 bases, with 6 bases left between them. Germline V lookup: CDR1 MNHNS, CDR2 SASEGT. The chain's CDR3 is CASSEEFYTGELFF. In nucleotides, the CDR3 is TGTGCCAGCAGTGAAGAATTTTACACCGGGGAGCTGTTTTTT.

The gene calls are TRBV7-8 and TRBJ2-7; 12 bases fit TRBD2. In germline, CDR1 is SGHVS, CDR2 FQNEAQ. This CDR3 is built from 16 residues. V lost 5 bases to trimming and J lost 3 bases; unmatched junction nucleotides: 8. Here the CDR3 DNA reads TGTGCCAGCAGCCCAGATCTAGCGGGGGGGCTCTACGAGCAGTACTTC. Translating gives CASSPDLAGGLYEQYF. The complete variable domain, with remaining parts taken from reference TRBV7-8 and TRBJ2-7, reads GAGVSQSPRYKVAKRGQDVALRCDPISGHVSLFWYQQALGQGPEFLTYFQNEAQLDKSGLPSDRFFAERPEGSVSTLKIQRTQQEDSAVYLCASSPDLAGGLYEQYFGPGTRLTVT.

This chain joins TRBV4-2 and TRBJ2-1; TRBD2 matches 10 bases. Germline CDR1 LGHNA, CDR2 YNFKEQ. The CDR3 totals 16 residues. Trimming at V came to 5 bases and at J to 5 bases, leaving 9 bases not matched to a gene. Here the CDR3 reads CASSLHISGGNNEQFF. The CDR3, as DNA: TGTGCCAGCAGCTTACACATTAGCGGGGGGAACAATGAGCAGTTCTTC.

This CDR3 reads CAGTGTGPYEQYF. The CDR3 bases are TGTGCCGGTACCGGGACGGGGCCCTACGAGCAGTACTTC. V usage is TRBV25-1 and J usage is TRBJ2-7; D tentatively fits TRBD1 or TRBD2 (5 bases each). This CDR3 is built from 13 residues. The germline V gene has CDR1 MGHDK and CDR2 SYGVNS. The V gene lost 11 bases and the J gene lost 2 bases, with 16 bases spanning the gap.

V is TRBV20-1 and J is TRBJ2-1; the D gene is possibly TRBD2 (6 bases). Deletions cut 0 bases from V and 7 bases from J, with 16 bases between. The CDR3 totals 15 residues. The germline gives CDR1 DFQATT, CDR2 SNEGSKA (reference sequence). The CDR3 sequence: CSARERGRRINEQFF. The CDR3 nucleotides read TGCAGTGCTAGAGAGCGGGGCCGGAGAATTAATGAGCAGTTCTTC.

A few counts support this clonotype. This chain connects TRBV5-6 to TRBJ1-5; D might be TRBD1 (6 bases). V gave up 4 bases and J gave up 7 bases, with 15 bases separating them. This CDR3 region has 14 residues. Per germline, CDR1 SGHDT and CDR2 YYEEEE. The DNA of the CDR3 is TGTGCCAGCAGCGGGGGGCGATATAGACAGCCCCAGCATTTT. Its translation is CASSGGRYRQPQHF.

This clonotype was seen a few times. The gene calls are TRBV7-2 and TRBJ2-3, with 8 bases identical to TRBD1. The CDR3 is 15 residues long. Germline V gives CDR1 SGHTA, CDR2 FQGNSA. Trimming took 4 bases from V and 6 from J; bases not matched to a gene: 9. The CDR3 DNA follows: TGTGCCAGCAGCTGGCAGGGGGCAGTTAGTGATACGCAGTATTTT. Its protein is CASSWQGAVSDTQYF.

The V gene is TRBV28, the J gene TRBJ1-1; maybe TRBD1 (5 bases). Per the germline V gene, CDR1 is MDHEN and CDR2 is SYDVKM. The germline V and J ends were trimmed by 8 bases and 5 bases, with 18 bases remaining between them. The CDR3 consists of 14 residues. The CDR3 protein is CASVSTAGMTEAFF. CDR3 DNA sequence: TGTGCCAGCGTTTCCACGGCAGGGATGACTGAAGCTTTCTTT.